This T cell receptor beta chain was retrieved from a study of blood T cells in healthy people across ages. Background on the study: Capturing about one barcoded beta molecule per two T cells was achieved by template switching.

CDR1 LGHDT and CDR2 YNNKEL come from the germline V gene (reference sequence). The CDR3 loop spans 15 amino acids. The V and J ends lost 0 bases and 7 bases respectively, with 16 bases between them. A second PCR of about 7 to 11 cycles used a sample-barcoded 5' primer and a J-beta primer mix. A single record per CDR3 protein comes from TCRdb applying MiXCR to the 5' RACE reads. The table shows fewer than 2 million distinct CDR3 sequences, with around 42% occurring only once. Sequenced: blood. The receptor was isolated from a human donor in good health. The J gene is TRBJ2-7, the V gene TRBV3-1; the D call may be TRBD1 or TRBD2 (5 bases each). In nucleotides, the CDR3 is TGTGCCAGCAGCCAAGATCAAGACTACTGGGGGGAGCAGTACTTC. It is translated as CASSQDQDYWGEQYF.